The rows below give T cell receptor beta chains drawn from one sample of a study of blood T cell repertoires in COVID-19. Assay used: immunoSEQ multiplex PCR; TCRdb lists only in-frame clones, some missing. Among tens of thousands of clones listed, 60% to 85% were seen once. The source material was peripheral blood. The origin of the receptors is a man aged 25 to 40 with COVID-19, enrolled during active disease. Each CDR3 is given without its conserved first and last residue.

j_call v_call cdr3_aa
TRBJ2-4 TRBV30 AWTTPGLAGGRAKNIQY
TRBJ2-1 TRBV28 ASSLPTGALYYNEQF
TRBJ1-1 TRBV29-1 SVEPGAEAF
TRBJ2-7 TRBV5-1 ASSLAPGTLGEQY
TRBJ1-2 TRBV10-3 ATARDREGNYGYT
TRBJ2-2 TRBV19 ASSIGTGGAGATGELF
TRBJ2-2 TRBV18 ASSPQLGARTGELF
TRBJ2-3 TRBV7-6 ASSLIAGEADTQY
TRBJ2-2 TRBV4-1 ASSRGTGDTGELF
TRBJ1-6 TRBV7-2 ASRPGGWNSPLH
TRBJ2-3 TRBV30 AWGRDSKGTQY
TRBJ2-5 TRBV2 ASRGPHGGQGMIMKTQY
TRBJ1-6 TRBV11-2 ASSLDRDNSPLH
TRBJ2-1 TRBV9 ASSILAGGYNEQF
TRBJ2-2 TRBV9 ASSVAFLAGELF
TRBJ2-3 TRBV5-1 ASSIGTSGGTDTQY
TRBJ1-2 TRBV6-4 ASRPGPSNYGYT
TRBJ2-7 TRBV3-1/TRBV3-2 ASSLRTSGRYEQY
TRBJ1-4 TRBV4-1 ASSQDGQGNEKLF
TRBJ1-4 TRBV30 AWGQGTNEKLF
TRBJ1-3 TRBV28 ASSLTPGSGNTIY
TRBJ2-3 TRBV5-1 ASPLGQGHLHSNSTDTQY
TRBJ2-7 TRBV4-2 ASSQAAVASPSYEQY
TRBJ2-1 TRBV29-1 SGTTGGNEQF
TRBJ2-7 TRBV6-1 ASSEWASGIGYEQY